This T cell receptor (beta chain) was recovered during a study of T cells in localized non-small cell lung cancer. Assay: immunoSEQ multiplex PCR; the TCRdb copy retains only in-frame clones and omits some. The table records about 53,000 clones, approximately 80% of them present only once. This CDR3 is 15 amino acids long. With 3 bases removed from V and 7 bases from J, the gap between germline ends came to 16 bases. The germline gives CDR1 SEHNR, CDR2 FQNEAQ (reference sequence). The J gene is TRBJ1-5, the V gene TRBV7-9, with a weak D call TRBD1 (6 bases). This receptor was identified in a man aged 40-75 years with stage III lung adenocarcinoma. The sample here was peripheral blood mononuclear cells, taken before any cancer treatment. The CDR3 coding sequence is TGTGCCAGCAGCTTGGGGACATCGGAGGGGCAGCCCCAGCATTTT. Translating it yields CASSLGTSEGQPQHF.